This T cell receptor (beta chain) was identified in a study of T cell responses to AZD1222 COVID-19 vaccine. CDR3 length equals 16 residues. Germline V gene sequence: CDR1 SGDLS, CDR2 YYNGEE. With 0 bases removed from V and 0 bases from J, the gap between germline ends came to 13 bases. Repertoires were generated with immunoSEQ multiplex PCR, while TCRdb's copy carries only in-frame clones and drops some. The sample has 90,000 to 100,000 clones; approximately 90% are singletons. Points from the study as a whole: Unmutated regions of variants are reportedly targeted by nearly half of spike-specific TCRs. Along spike, vaccine-associated CD4 TCRs were found throughout, with dominance at 160-218 and 743-854. White British people made up most donors, females outnumbered males, and clonal diversity was possibly underestimated.

About this clone: Its antigen is undetermined.

The source is an adult in good health. The V call is TRBV9, the J call TRBJ2-7; tentative D call: TRBD2 (6 bases). The sequencing here drew on peripheral blood, taken on day 0 of AZD1222 vaccination. As DNA, the CDR3 is TGTGCCAGCAGCGTAGGGTGGGCGGGGACCTCCTACGAGCAGTACTTC. Its translation is CASSVGWAGTSYEQYF.